Listed below are T cell receptor beta chains from one sample, sequenced in a study of T cells in localized non-small cell lung cancer. The table came from immunoSEQ multiplex PCR; TCRdb's copy has only in-frame clones and leaves some out. Of about 70,000 clones listed, roughly nine tenths are singletons. The sequencing used peripheral blood, collected before any cancer treatment. The receptors were sampled from a male donor aged 60 or over with stage III squamous cell lung carcinoma. The CDR3 runs from the conserved cysteine through the conserved F or W.

>TRBV6-5
CASSTGAEMNTEAFF
>TRBV6-6
CASRIRAPNEQFF
>TRBV9
CASSVSGTDSYEQYF
>TRBV2
CASSADRLYRPQHF
>TRBV7-9
CASSHRQGGSTEAFF
>TRBV7-6
CASGRQGGTEAFF
>TRBV7-9
CASRMDFYNSPLHF
>TRBV19
CASSPGDIADTQYF
>TRBV6-5
CASRSTVGELFF
>TRBV6-1
CASSRTMLNTEAFF
>TRBV10-2
CASSDDYGYTF
>TRBV7-2
CASSSPGRSYNEQFF
>TRBV2
CASIAAGYEQYF
>TRBV5-1
CASSTGRERTEAFF
>TRBV19
CASSDPRGVGTDTQYF
>TRBV30
CAWTKDINEKLFF
>TRBV5-1
CASSWNTQGVSYNEQFF
>TRBV7-2
CASSSWTGHGYTF
>TRBV5-4
CASSPQGTNEKLFF
>TRBV10-2
CASSESGGKPQHF
>TRBV29-1
CSVAGASDQPQHF
>TRBV4-1
CASSLLAGGPVERETQYF
>TRBV5-6
CASSPQRSPANTF
>TRBV19
CASSSTGQINEKLFF
>TRBV6-5
CASSYLAGGNQPQHF
>TRBV30
CALSSGGDTGELFF
>TRBV12-5
CASGEGAGGNTIYF
>TRBV2
CASLTAFDTEAFF
>TRBV19
CASSTSKNQPQHF
>TRBV14
CASRSLGNTIYF
>TRBV30
CAWSVGQGGEKLFF
>TRBV18
CASSPPVSGGGDTQYF
>TRBV19
CASSINRNYGYTF